This TCR beta chain was identified in a study of T cells expressing NK-cell markers. Overall study context: Obtained from sorted CD3+CD56+NKG2C+, CD3+CD56+NKG2C- and CD3+CD56-NKG2C+ T cells were the TCR beta repertoires. Regarding the study as a whole: The CD3+CD56-NKG2C+ fraction of a handful of donors was likewise dominated by these clonotypes. Of the CD8+ T cell pool in six donors, roughly 1.0-8% was accounted for by dominant NKG2C+ clonotypes.

Notes on this clonotype: Its antigen is as yet unknown.

Template switching by 5'RACE with UMIs generated the TCR beta cDNA. One entry per CDR3 protein, without DNA, is what TCRdb gives after re-calling the 5' RACE reads. The table lists about 460,000 distinct CDR3 sequences. Germline lookup yields CDR1 SGHVS and CDR2 FQNEAQ. The CDR3 loop spans 15 amino acids. Source material: blood T cells: a sorted CD56 or NKG2C T cell subset, CD4+ or CD8+ T cells, or bulk PBMC T cells (not recorded which). V gene TRBV7-8 combines with J gene TRBJ2-7; the D call from TCRdb, TRBD1, cannot be confirmed without DNA. This sequence originates from a woman in her fifties or sixties in good health. This CDR3 reads CASSPSRTGANEQYF.